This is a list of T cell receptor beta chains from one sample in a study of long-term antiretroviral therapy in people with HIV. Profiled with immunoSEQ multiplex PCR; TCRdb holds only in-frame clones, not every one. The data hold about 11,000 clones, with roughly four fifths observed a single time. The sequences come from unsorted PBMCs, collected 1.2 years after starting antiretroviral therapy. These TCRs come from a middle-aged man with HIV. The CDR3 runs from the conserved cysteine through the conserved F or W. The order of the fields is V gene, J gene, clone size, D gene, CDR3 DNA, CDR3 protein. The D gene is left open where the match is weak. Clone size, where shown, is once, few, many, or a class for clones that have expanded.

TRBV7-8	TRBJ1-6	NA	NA	TGTGCCAGCAGCTTACCCAATTCACCCCTCCACTTT	CASSLPNSPLHF
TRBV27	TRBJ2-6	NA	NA	TGTGCCAGCAGCCTCTCGCCAGGATCCGGGGCCAACGTCCTGACTTTC	CASSLSPGSGANVLTF
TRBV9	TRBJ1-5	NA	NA	TGTGCCAGCAGTTTAGGGAGTGGGTTGGGCAATCAGCCCCAGCATTTT	CASSLGSGLGNQPQHF
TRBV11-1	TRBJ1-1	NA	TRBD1	TGTGCCAGCAGCTTAGCGGACAGGGGGAACACTGAAGCTTTCTTT	CASSLADRGNTEAFF
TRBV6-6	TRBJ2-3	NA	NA	TGTGCCAGCAGTTACTCGCTGGGTTCCACAGATACGCAGTATTTT	CASSYSLGSTDTQYF
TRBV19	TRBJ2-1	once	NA	TGTGCCAGTAGTGGCTTATACACTAAGCAGTTCTTC	CASSGLYTKQFF
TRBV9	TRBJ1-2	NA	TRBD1	TGTGCCAGCAGCGGCCGGGACAGGGTCTATGGCTACACCTTC	CASSGRDRVYGYTF
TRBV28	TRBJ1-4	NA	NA	TGTGCCAACAGTCCGCCTTACAGGGTCCCTAATGAAAAACTGTTTTTT	CANSPPYRVPNEKLFF
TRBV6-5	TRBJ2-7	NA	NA	TGTGCCAGCAGTTACTCGGCAGGGGCCCTCTACGAGCAGTACTTC	CASSYSAGALYEQYF
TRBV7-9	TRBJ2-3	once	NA	TGTGCCAGCAGCCCTCCAGGGTTGCCGACAGATACGCAGTATTTT	CASSPPGLPTDTQYF
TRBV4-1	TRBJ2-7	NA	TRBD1	TGCGCCAGCAGCCAGCCGGGACAGGGAGACTACGAGCAGTACTTC	CASSQPGQGDYEQYF
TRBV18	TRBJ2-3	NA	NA	TGTGCCAGCTCACCCCAAGCACCGGACACAGATACGCAGTATTTT	CASSPQAPDTDTQYF
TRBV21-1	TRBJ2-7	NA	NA	TGTGCCAGCAGCAGGGGAGACTGTCCCTCCTACGAGCAGTACTTC	CASSRGDCPSYEQYF
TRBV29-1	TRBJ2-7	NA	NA	TGCAGCGTTTCTGGGCAGGGGAGTATCGACGAGCAGTACTTC	CSVSGQGSIDEQYF
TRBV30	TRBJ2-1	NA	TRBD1	TGTGCCTGGGGACAGGGGGCAAACAATGAGCAGTTCTTC	CAWGQGANNEQFF
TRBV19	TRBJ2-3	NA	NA	TGTGCCAGTAGTATCGGGGGGCGCACAGATACGCAGTATTTT	CASSIGGRTDTQYF
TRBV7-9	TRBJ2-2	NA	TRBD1	TGTGCCAGCAGCTTAGACGGGACAGGGGCCCTTATAAACACCGGGGAGCTGTTTTTT	CASSLDGTGALINTGELFF
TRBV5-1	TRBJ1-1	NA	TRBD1	TGCGCCAGCAGCCCTACCTGGACAGGGACGAACACTGAAGCTTTCTTT	CASSPTWTGTNTEAFF
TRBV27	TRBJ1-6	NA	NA	TGTGCCAGCAGTTTCCCTCTAATGGATTCACCCCTCCACTTT	CASSFPLMDSPLHF